One and the same sample provided the 15 T cell receptor beta chains below, sequenced in a study of radiation and T cells in renal cell carcinoma. The data were produced by immunoSEQ multiplex PCR, yet TCRdb's version contains in-frame clones alone and is incomplete. The repertoire holds around 170,000 clones, with about 87% as singletons. The time point denotes: blood 4 weeks post-SBRT, at nephrectomy. Treatment of the sample: 15 Gy SBRT to primary tumor, nephrectomy 4 weeks later. The sequences come from blood, collected from a patient whose treatment included radiotherapy and nephrectomy. Receptors were obtained from a woman in her forties or fifties with renal cell carcinoma.

The chain carries TRBV29-1 and TRBJ2-1, with 8 bases fitting TRBD2. V was clipped by 0 bases and J by 8 bases; unmatched bases: 9. The CDR3 is 15 residues long. The germline V gene encodes CDR1 SQVTM and CDR2 ANQGSEA. In DNA form, the CDR3 reads TGCAGCGTTGAAGATTGGCGGGGGGCCCTCTATGAGCAGTTCTTC. Translation: CSVEDWRGALYEQFF.

The J gene is TRBJ2-7, the V gene TRBV6-6, with TRBD2 as a possible D gene (6 bases). Germline V gene lookup returns CDR1 MNHNY and CDR2 SVGAGI (reference sequence). The CDR3 totals 13 residues. V was cut by 6 bases and J by 2 bases, with 11 bases left in between. For the CDR3, the DNA is TGTGCCAGCAGCGGGGGTAGGACCTACGAGCAGTACTTC. This encodes CASSGGRTYEQYF.

This clone has only a few counts. The chain couples TRBV19 to TRBJ1-1, with 7 bases identical to TRBD1. Germline V lookup: CDR1 LNHDA, CDR2 SQIVND (reference sequence). Losses at the gene ends were 6 bases for V and 12 bases for J; bases not matched to a gene: 16. CDR3 length: 14 residues. For the CDR3, the DNA is TGTGCCAGTAGCCACCCGGGTCAACAGGGGCCATCTTTCTTT. Residues: CASSHPGQQGPSFF.

J is TRBJ2-1 and V is TRBV12-5; 7 nucleotides match TRBD2. CDR3 length: 15 amino acids. Trimming took 5 bases from V and 4 from J; bases not matched to a gene: 8. Germline values: CDR1 LGHNT, CDR2 FRNRAP. CDR3 in amino acids: CASGAGDFQYNEQFF. The CDR3 bases are TGTGCTAGTGGTGCGGGGGACTTCCAATACAATGAGCAGTTCTTC.

The table lists this clone with a few counts. The V call is TRBV5-1, the J call TRBJ2-1; D possibly corresponds to TRBD1 (5 bases). The CDR3 is made up of 12 amino acids. Germline V gene lookup returns CDR1 SGHRS and CDR2 YFSETQ. V was pared by 0 bases and J by 10 bases, with 8 bases between. This chain's CDR3 is CASSLVQGEQFF. CDR3 DNA sequence: TGCGCCAGCAGCTTGGTCCAGGGAGAGCAGTTCTTC.

The V and J genes are TRBV10-2 and TRBJ1-1, with D hard to call. Deletions cut 3 bases from V and 11 bases from J, with 13 bases between. CDR3 size: 12 residues. Per germline, CDR1 WSHSY and CDR2 SAAADI. The DNA of the CDR3 is TGCGCCAGCAGTGATTCATCCAGAGAGGCTTTCTTT. The encoded protein is CASSDSSREAFF.

This chain uses TRBV5-1 with TRBJ2-3; 8 bases are shared with TRBD2. V shed 0 bases and J 5 bases; nucleotides not matched to a gene: 11. Germline V gene data show CDR1 as SGHRS and CDR2 as YFSETQ. The CDR3 has 17 residues. CDR3 DNA: TGCGCCAGCAGCTTGGGGGAGCGGGGGCGCCTCGAAGATACGCAGTATTTT. As protein: CASSLGERGRLEDTQYF.

The V gene is TRBV6-6, the J gene TRBJ2-7; 9 positions match TRBD1. V dropped 5 bases and J dropped 3; count of bases not matched to a gene: 5. The germline V gene has CDR1 MNHNY and CDR2 SVGAGI (reference sequence). The CDR3 length is 14 residues. The CDR3 region is CASSNLGQGYEQYF. DNA for the CDR3: TGTGCCAGCAGTAACCTGGGACAGGGCTACGAGCAGTACTTC.

This chain connects TRBV5-1 to TRBJ2-2, with D unclear. Trimming stripped 6 bases from V and 0 bases from J, with 12 bases between. The CDR3 runs to 15 residues. Per germline, CDR1 SGHRS and CDR2 YFSETQ. The CDR3 nucleotides read TGCGCCAGCACCTTTGGGTCCACGAACACCGGGGAGCTGTTTTTT. Translated, it gives CASTFGSTNTGELFF.

J is TRBJ1-2 and V is TRBV7-9, with D possibly being TRBD1 (6 bases). Looked up from germline, CDR1 is SEHNR and CDR2 is FQNEAQ (reference sequence). There are 14 residues in the CDR3. V lost 4 bases and J 3 bases, leaving 12 bases between the germline ends. The CDR3 sequence is CASSSFDRYYGYTF. The CDR3 DNA reads as TGTGCCAGCAGCTCATTCGACAGGTACTATGGCTACACCTTC.

The chain uses TRBV7-2 and TRBJ2-6, with 7 bases that match TRBD1. This CDR3 is 19 amino acids long. CDR1 is SGHTA and CDR2 is FQGNSA in the germline V gene. The trim removed 7 bases at V and 4 bases at J, leaving 19 bases unmatched. CDR3 residues: CASTLKRNRGARGANVLTF. The CDR3 DNA reads as TGTGCCAGCACCCTTAAGAGGAACAGGGGAGCGAGGGGGGCCAACGTCCTGACTTTC.

The chain has TRBV6-5 and TRBJ2-7; 8 bases fit TRBD2. Germline CDR1 is MNHEY and CDR2 is SVGAGI. The J segment lost 4 bases and the V segment lost 10 bases, leaving 15 bases of the junction unmatched. The CDR3 extends over 15 amino acids. The CDR3 sequence: CATRGGSIEGYEQYF. The DNA for the CDR3 is TGTGCCACCCGGGGGGGATCTATTGAGGGTTACGAGCAGTACTTC.

V usage is TRBV7-6 and J usage is TRBJ2-5; TRBD2 agrees at 16 bases. CDR1 is SGHVS and CDR2 is FNYEAQ in the germline V gene. The CDR3 is 17 amino acids. The ends lost 5 bases at V and 5 bases at J; junction bases unmatched: 8. This CDR3 reads CASSRGLAGGPDETQYF. CDR3 bases: TGTGCCAGCAGCAGGGGACTAGCGGGGGGGCCCGATGAGACCCAGTACTTC.

The gene calls are TRBV18 and TRBJ2-2; maybe TRBD2 (6 bases). Deletions cut 9 bases from V and 2 bases from J, with 10 bases between. The CDR3 has 13 amino acids. The germline gives CDR1 KGHSH, CDR2 LQKENI. Here the CDR3 reads CASGDFNTGELFF. CDR3 nucleotide sequence: TGTGCCAGTGGGGACTTCAACACCGGGGAGCTGTTTTTT.

On this clone itself: This sample also contains other DNA sequences that code for the same CDR3. This chain connects TRBV19 to TRBJ1-5, with a weak D call TRBD1 (6 bases). The CDR3 has 15 residues. Germline loops: CDR1 LNHDA, CDR2 SQIVND (reference sequence). The V gene lost 6 bases and the J gene lost 2 bases, with 14 bases spanning the gap. CDR3 sequence: CASSEQGGGNQPQHF. The CDR3 bases are TGTGCCAGTAGCGAACAGGGAGGGGGCAATCAGCCCCAGCATTTT.